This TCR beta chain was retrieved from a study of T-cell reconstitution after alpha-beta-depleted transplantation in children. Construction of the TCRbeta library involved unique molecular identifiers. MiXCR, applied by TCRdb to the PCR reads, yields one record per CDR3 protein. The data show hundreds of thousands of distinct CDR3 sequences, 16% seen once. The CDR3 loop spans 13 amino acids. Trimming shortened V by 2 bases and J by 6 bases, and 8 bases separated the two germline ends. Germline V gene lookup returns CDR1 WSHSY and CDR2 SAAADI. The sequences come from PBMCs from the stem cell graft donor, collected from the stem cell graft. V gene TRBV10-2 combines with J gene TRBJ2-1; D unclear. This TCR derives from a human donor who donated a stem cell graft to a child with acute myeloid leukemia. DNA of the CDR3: TGCGCCAGCAGTGAGGGGCTAGTCAATGAGCAGTTCTTC. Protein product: CASSEGLVNEQFF.